These 8 T cell receptor beta chains share one sample of origin, sequenced in a study of blood T cell repertoires in COVID-19. TCRdb's table, derived via immunoSEQ multiplex PCR, lists solely in-frame clones and lacks some. The table includes hundreds of thousands of clones, 70% to 90% detected once. The sequenced sample consisted of PBMCs or T cells enriched from blood (not recorded which). Receptors were obtained from a man aged 30 to 45 with acute COVID-19.

This clone was seen a single time. The genes are TRBV5-1 and TRBJ1-5, with TRBD1 matching over 8 bases. The V segment lost 0 bases and the J segment 6 bases; nucleotides outside the gene matches: 5. Germline CDR1 and CDR2: SGHRS and YFSETQ. The CDR3 covers 15 residues. The CDR3: CASSLDRGSSQPQHF. CDR3 bases: TGCGCCAGCAGCTTGGACAGGGGGTCTAGTCAGCCCCAGCATTTT.

This chain links TRBV21-1 with TRBJ2-5; the table assigns TRBD1, which was not confirmed against the DNA. TRBV21-1 is a pseudogene locus. The CDR3 consists of 15 residues. In DNA form, the CDR3 reads TGTGCCAGCAGCCTACTTCGTGGCAGGGTAAAGACCCAGTACTTC. This gives the protein CASSLLRGRVKTQYF.

Here the CDR3 reads CASSLPTSSYNSPLHF. CDR3 in DNA: TGTGCCAGCAGCCTTCCGACAAGCTCCTATAATTCACCCCTCCACTTT. The chain employs TRBV28 and TRBJ1-6; no reliable D call. Germline V gives CDR1 MDHEN, CDR2 SYDVKM. Trimming took 6 bases from V and 0 from J, leaving 12 bases between them. The CDR3 loop spans 16 amino acids.

The V and J genes are TRBV7-3 and TRBJ2-2; D possibly corresponds to TRBD1 (6 bases). The CDR3 totals 14 residues. CDR1 and CDR2 from the germline V gene are SGHTA and FQGTGA. The V end was cut by 6 bases, the J end by 6 bases, with 14 bases between. The chain's CDR3 is CASRPYEGAGELFF. CDR3 nucleotides: TGTGCCAGCAGACCCTATGAGGGGGCCGGGGAGCTGTTTTTT. Variable domain in full (rest from reference TRBV7-3 and TRBJ2-2): GAGVSQTPSNKVTEKGKYVELRCDPISGHTALYWYRQSLGQGPEFLIYFQGTGAADDSGLPNDRFFAVRPEGSVSTLKIQRTERGDSAVYLCASRPYEGAGELFFGEGSRLTVL.

V usage is TRBV9 and J usage is TRBJ2-5; the match to TRBD1 covers 8 bases. Trimming took 0 bases from V and 1 from J; bases not matched to a gene: 8. The CDR3 runs 17 residues. The germline V gene has CDR1 SGDLS and CDR2 YYNGEE. This chain's CDR3 is CASSVGQGPRAQETQYF. CDR3 bases: TGTGCCAGCAGCGTAGGACAGGGGCCCCGGGCCCAAGAGACCCAGTACTTC.

The chain combines TRBV5-1 with TRBJ2-5; no definite D call. V lost 3 bases, J lost 5 bases, and 5 bases lay in between. The CDR3 runs 11 residues. Looked up from germline, CDR1 is SGHRS and CDR2 is YFSETQ. CDR3 nucleotide sequence: TGCGCCAGCAGCTACGGGGAGACCCAGTACTTC. Amino acid sequence: CASSYGETQYF. The whole variable domain, remainder taken from reference TRBV5-1 and TRBJ2-5, is KAGVTQTPRYLIKTRGQQVTLSCSPISGHRSVSWYQQTPGQGLQFLFEYFSETQRNKGNFPGRFSGRQFSNSRSEMNVSTLELGDSALYLCASSYGETQYFGPGTRLLVL.

J is TRBJ2-3 and V is TRBV30, with 10 bases aligning to TRBD1. V lost 1 base, J lost 5 bases, and 9 bases stayed unmatched. In germline, CDR1 is GTSNPN, CDR2 SVGIG (reference sequence). CDR3 size: 16 residues. The CDR3 DNA reads as TGTGCCTGGAGTGCCGTCAGGGACAGGGGAAAAGATACGCAGTATTTT. Its protein is CAWSAVRDRGKDTQYF.

The V and J genes are TRBV6-5 and TRBJ1-4, with 9 bases lining up with TRBD1. V dropped 6 bases and J dropped 7; count of bases not matched to a gene: 9. Per the germline V gene, CDR1 is MNHEY and CDR2 is SVGAGI. The CDR3 sequence is 15 residues long. Here the CDR3 DNA reads TGTGCCAGCAGCTGGCTGGGACAGGGAAGTGAAAAACTGTTTTTT. It yields the protein CASSWLGQGSEKLFF.